These T cell receptor beta chains were read from a single sample in a study of OX40 agonist ivuxolimab in advanced cancers. Repertoires were generated with immunoSEQ multiplex PCR, while TCRdb's copy carries only in-frame clones and drops some. Of approximately 70,000 clones listed, 85% are singletons. The sample consisted of CD4+ or CD8+ T cells sorted from blood, taken in a trial of the OX40 agonist ivuxolimab. The receptors were sampled from an adult with an advanced solid tumor such as melanoma, head and neck, liver or kidney cancer. Both conserved end residues are part of each CDR3. The D gene is left open where the match is weak. Clone size is stated in some rows and not others, as once, few, many or a class when expanded.

j_call: TRBJ1-5; clone_size: NA; d_call: NA; v_call: TRBV6-5; cdr3_nt: TGTGCCAGCAGTGACCTTATTAATCAGCCCCAGCATTTT; cdr3_aa: CASSDLINQPQHF
j_call: TRBJ2-1; clone_size: NA; d_call: NA; v_call: TRBV7-9; cdr3_nt: TGTGCCAGCAGCTTAGCGGGAGCGTACAATGAGCAGTTCTTC; cdr3_aa: CASSLAGAYNEQFF
j_call: TRBJ2-5; clone_size: NA; d_call: TRBD1; v_call: TRBV5-1; cdr3_nt: TGCGCCAGCAGCTTGCAAGGACAGGGGTTTCAGACCCAGTACTTC; cdr3_aa: CASSLQGQGFQTQYF
j_call: TRBJ2-2; clone_size: NA; d_call: NA; v_call: TRBV11-2; cdr3_nt: TGTGCCAGCAGCCCTTTGTCAGGGGCCTCGGCCGGGGAGCTGTTTTTT; cdr3_aa: CASSPLSGASAGELFF
j_call: TRBJ2-1; clone_size: NA; d_call: TRBD2; v_call: TRBV9; cdr3_nt: TGTGCCAGCAGCGTGGGGACTAGCAGCTACAATGAGCAGTTCTTC; cdr3_aa: CASSVGTSSYNEQFF
j_call: TRBJ2-3; clone_size: NA; d_call: TRBD1; v_call: TRBV11-1; cdr3_nt: TGTGCCAGCAGCTCCGGACAGGGGGTAGATACGCAGTATTTT; cdr3_aa: CASSSGQGVDTQYF
j_call: TRBJ2-7; clone_size: NA; d_call: NA; v_call: TRBV27; cdr3_nt: TGTGCCAGCAGTTTATTTGTACAGGGATACGAGCAGTACTTC; cdr3_aa: CASSLFVQGYEQYF
j_call: TRBJ1-2; clone_size: NA; d_call: NA; v_call: TRBV19; cdr3_nt: TGTGCCAGCCGTGTAGATCCGGGCCCGCCTGGCTACACCTTC; cdr3_aa: CASRVDPGPPGYTF
j_call: TRBJ2-7; clone_size: NA; d_call: TRBD1; v_call: TRBV10-3; cdr3_nt: TGTGCCATCACAAAAGGACAGGGGAAAGACGAGCAGTACTTC; cdr3_aa: CAITKGQGKDEQYF
j_call: TRBJ1-2; clone_size: medium-sized; d_call: NA; v_call: TRBV6-1; cdr3_nt: TGTGCCAGCACCTCCACAGTTATAAGGTACACCTTC; cdr3_aa: CASTSTVIRYTF
j_call: TRBJ2-1; clone_size: few; d_call: TRBD1; v_call: TRBV7-8; cdr3_nt: TGTGCCAGCAGAGGCAGGACAGGGGTCCATGAGCAGTTCTTC; cdr3_aa: CASRGRTGVHEQFF
j_call: TRBJ2-5; clone_size: NA; d_call: NA; v_call: TRBV5-6; cdr3_nt: TGTGCCAGCAGCTTGCGGCAGGGCCAAGAGACCCAGTACTTC; cdr3_aa: CASSLRQGQETQYF
j_call: TRBJ2-7; clone_size: NA; d_call: TRBD2; v_call: TRBV7-2; cdr3_nt: TGTGCCAGCAGGCGAGTCGTCGGGGGGTACGAGCAGTACTTC; cdr3_aa: CASRRVVGGYEQYF
j_call: TRBJ1-2; clone_size: few; d_call: TRBD1; v_call: TRBV7-2; cdr3_nt: TGTGCCAGCAGCCCGGACAGGAACTATGGCTACACCTTC; cdr3_aa: CASSPDRNYGYTF
j_call: TRBJ1-5; clone_size: NA; d_call: NA; v_call: TRBV6-1; cdr3_nt: TGTGCCAGCAGACCAGGACAGAATGTCCAGCCCCAGCATTTT; cdr3_aa: CASRPGQNVQPQHF
j_call: TRBJ1-5; clone_size: NA; d_call: TRBD1; v_call: TRBV7-2; cdr3_nt: TGTGCCAGCAGCCGGGACAGGGGAAGCAATCAGCCCCAGCATTTT; cdr3_aa: CASSRDRGSNQPQHF
j_call: TRBJ1-2; clone_size: NA; d_call: NA; v_call: TRBV28; cdr3_nt: TGTGCCAGCAGGACACCCTCGACATATGGCTACACCTTC; cdr3_aa: CASRTPSTYGYTF
j_call: TRBJ1-5; clone_size: NA; d_call: TRBD1; v_call: TRBV7-6; cdr3_nt: TGTGCCAGCAGCCCCGAGGCAGGGGGGAGCAATCAGCCCCAGCATTTT; cdr3_aa: CASSPEAGGSNQPQHF
j_call: TRBJ2-3; clone_size: NA; d_call: NA; v_call: TRBV7-3; cdr3_nt: TGTGCCAGCAGCTTAATGGGAGATACGCAGTATTTT; cdr3_aa: CASSLMGDTQYF
j_call: TRBJ1-5; clone_size: NA; d_call: NA; v_call: TRBV4-1; cdr3_nt: TGCGCCAGCAGCCAAGATCAAGACACCTCATCCAATCAGCCCCAGCATTTT; cdr3_aa: CASSQDQDTSSNQPQHF
j_call: TRBJ2-7; clone_size: NA; d_call: NA; v_call: TRBV18; cdr3_nt: TGTGCCAGCTCACTCGGCAGGGAGGCCCACGAGCAGTACTTC; cdr3_aa: CASSLGREAHEQYF
j_call: TRBJ2-3; clone_size: few; d_call: NA; v_call: TRBV10-3; cdr3_nt: TGTGCCATCAGGGGGGGCGGGACAGATACGCAGTATTTT; cdr3_aa: CAIRGGGTDTQYF
j_call: TRBJ2-7; clone_size: once; d_call: TRBD1; v_call: TRBV4-3; cdr3_nt: TGCGCCAGCAGCGACCGGGACAGGGGTTACGAGCAGTACTTC; cdr3_aa: CASSDRDRGYEQYF
j_call: TRBJ1-1; clone_size: NA; d_call: TRBD1; v_call: TRBV18; cdr3_nt: TGTGCCAGCTCACCACCTGGGACAGGGGGCACTGAAGCTTTCTTT; cdr3_aa: CASSPPGTGGTEAFF
j_call: TRBJ2-7; clone_size: NA; d_call: NA; v_call: TRBV5-5; cdr3_nt: TGTGCCAGCAGCTTGGTCCCGGGCACCTACGAGCAGTACTTC; cdr3_aa: CASSLVPGTYEQYF
j_call: TRBJ2-7; clone_size: NA; d_call: TRBD1; v_call: TRBV6-1; cdr3_nt: TGTGCCAGCATCTCGACAGGGCGCTCCTACGAGCAGTACTTC; cdr3_aa: CASISTGRSYEQYF
j_call: TRBJ2-7; clone_size: few; d_call: TRBD2; v_call: TRBV11-3; cdr3_nt: TGTGCCAGCAGTTACGGGGGGGTAAGCTACGAGCAGTACTTC; cdr3_aa: CASSYGGVSYEQYF